Detailed here is one TCR beta chain. Its antigen is not identified. The sample comes from a study of vaccination and CD4 T cells after COVID-19. Across the study: There were six male and four female convalescents, and two of them were Hispanic.

Sequence data for DNA of cultured CD4+ T cells were generated by the Oncomine TCR Beta short-read assay. TCRdb redid the calling of the PCR reads with MiXCR, one entry per CDR3 protein. The sample includes 20,000 to 25,000 distinct CDR3 sequences, about 40% of them seen just once. In germline, CDR1 is ENHRY, CDR2 SYGVKD. The CDR3 length is 16 residues. The V end was cut by 0 bases, the J end by 3 bases, with 12 bases between. Time point reported: late sampling 161 to 241 days after vaccination in three convalescent patients. Treatment meaning: roughly 10-day PBMC culture with coronavirus spike peptide pools or control peptides (ViraFEST assay).

This chain connects TRBV10-3 to TRBJ2-1, with D maybe TRBD2 (5 bases). The material sequenced was CD4+ T cells from blood, cultured in vitro, taken about 7 months after SARS-CoV-2 vaccination. This TCR came from a human donor who had recovered from COVID-19. The CDR3 nucleotides are TGTGCCATCAGTGAGTCGCGGTTGCGGGTCTACAATGAGCAGTTCTTC. Translated: CAISESRLRVYNEQFF.